These 11 T cell receptor beta chains share one sample of origin, sequenced in a study of T cell repertoires in cytomegalovirus infection. TCRdb used MiXCR to reprocess the reads, holding one entry per CDR3 protein. The data contain some 400,000 distinct CDR3 sequences, approximately 33% of them singletons. The source material was PBMCs. The receptors come from a human donor in good health (CMV status not recorded). Some clones in this sample may be carry-over from other donors' samples.

This clonotype has only a few counts. The DNA for the CDR3 is TGTGCCAGCCGAAGACGAAAGTACAATTCACCCCTCCACTTT. Translated: CASRRRKYNSPLHF. The chain carries TRBV11-1 and TRBJ1-6; no clear D. This CDR3 has 14 residues. The V gene lost 8 bases and the J gene lost 7 bases, with 15 bases spanning the gap. Germline lookup yields CDR1 SGHAT and CDR2 FQDESV (reference sequence).

This clonotype was counted once. This chain uses TRBV11-2 with TRBJ2-2; 8 positions agree with TRBD2. This CDR3 region has 17 residues. J gave up 7 bases and V 6 bases, and 16 bases lay outside the gene matches. Germline loops: CDR1 SGHAT, CDR2 FQNNGV. The CDR3 sequence: CASSHLAGAGAIGELFF. Written as DNA, the CDR3 is TGTGCCAGCAGTCACCTCGCCGGAGCGGGGGCTATCGGGGAGCTGTTTTTT. Full variable domain (missing parts from reference TRBV11-2 and TRBJ2-2): EAGVAQSPRYKIIEKRQSVAFWCNPISGHATLYWYQQILGQGPKLLIQFQNNGVVDDSQLPKDRFSAERLKGVDSTLKIQPAKLEDSAVYLCASSHLAGAGAIGELFFGEGSRLTVL.

This clonotype came up a few times. The rearrangement joins TRBV27 to TRBJ1-1, with D hard to call. Germline CDR1 reads MNHEY; CDR2 reads SMNVEV (reference sequence). CDR3 length: 13 residues. The germline V and J ends were trimmed by 9 bases and 0 bases, with 11 bases remaining between them. Here the CDR3 DNA reads TGTGCCAGTCGTAGCCCCCTGAACACTGAAGCTTTCTTT. This translates into CASRSPLNTEAFF.

This clonotype was observed a handful of times. The V gene is TRBV5-6, the J gene TRBJ2-6; D not resolved. Germline V CDR1 and CDR2: SGHDT, YYEEEE. Trimming stripped 5 bases from V and 0 bases from J, with 12 bases between. The CDR3 length is 16 residues. In nucleotides, the CDR3 is TGTGCCAGCAGTAAGCGTGCCGACTCTGGGGCCAACGTCCTGACTTTC. Protein product: CASSKRADSGANVLTF. Based on the CDR3 plus reference TRBV5-6 and TRBJ2-6, the full variable domain is DAGVTQSPTHLIKTRGQQVTLRCSPKSGHDTVSWYQQALGQGPQFIFQYYEEEERQRGNFPDRFSGHQFPNYSSELNVNALLLGDSALYLCASSKRADSGANVLTFGAGSRLTVL.

The sample holds a few counts of this clonotype. The chain joins TRBV9 to TRBJ2-1, with TRBD1 as a possible D gene (6 bases). From germline, CDR1 is SGDLS and CDR2 YYNGEE. The length of the CDR3 is 15 residues. The V end lost 5 bases, the J end lost 0 bases, and 12 bases lay between the germline ends. CDR3 DNA sequence: TGTGCCAGCAGTAATAGGGGGAGCTCCTACAATGAGCAGTTCTTC. Translation: CASSNRGSSYNEQFF.

This clonotype has only a few counts. This chain connects TRBV4-1 to TRBJ2-5, with D possibly TRBD2 on 6 matching bases. With 2 bases removed from V and 0 bases from J, the gap between germline ends came to 16 bases. The CDR3 loop spans 17 amino acids. Germline V gene lookup returns CDR1 MGHRA and CDR2 YSYEKL. For the CDR3, the DNA is TGCGCCAGCAGCCAAACTTCCGGGGGTTCCTACCAAGAGACCCAGTACTTC. It encodes CASSQTSGGSYQETQYF.

This clonotype was counted between two and nine times. The J gene is TRBJ1-6, the V gene TRBV5-6; weak D call: TRBD1 (5 bases). CDR1 is SGHDT, CDR2 YYEEEE, per germline. V was trimmed by 0 bases and J by 9 bases, leaving 10 bases between them. There are 14 residues in the CDR3. CDR3 sequence reads: CASSLGSGPSPLHF. The CDR3 bases are TGTGCCAGCAGCTTGGGATCGGGGCCTTCACCCCTCCACTTT.

The chain joins TRBV6-5 to TRBJ2-2, with no clear D. Between the trimmed V and J ends, which lost 0 bases and 1 base, there was a span of 9 bases. Germline V gene lookup returns CDR1 MNHEY and CDR2 SVGAGI. The CDR3 runs 16 residues. Here the CDR3 DNA reads TGTGCCAGCAGTTACTCGAAGGCTTTGAACACCGGGGAGCTGTTTTTT. It specifies CASSYSKALNTGELFF.

The CDR3, as DNA: TGTGCCAGCAGGACGACAGGGGGCTTCGGCAATCAGCCCCAGCATTTT. This codes for CASRTTGGFGNQPQHF. V usage is TRBV28 and J usage is TRBJ1-5; TRBD1 aligns across 10 bases. The CDR3 consists of 16 residues. Per germline, CDR1 MDHEN and CDR2 SYDVKM. V shed 6 bases and J 2 bases; nucleotides not matched to a gene: 7.

This chain connects TRBV12-3 or TRBV12-4 to TRBJ1-5; 9 positions match TRBD1. Trimming at V came to 4 bases and at J to 4 bases, leaving 5 bases not matched to a gene. This CDR3 spans 15 amino acids. For the CDR3, the DNA is TGTGCCAGCAGTTCGGGACAGGGACTTAATCAGCCCCAGCATTTT. Protein product: CASSSGQGLNQPQHF.

The rearrangement links TRBV6-2 or TRBV6-3 to TRBJ1-1; D is ambiguous. V lost 7 bases and J lost 4, with 13 bases in between. Germline CDR1 and CDR2: MNHEY and SVGEGT. The CDR3 is 13 amino acids. The CDR3 region is CASTRLMPTEAFF. The CDR3 DNA reads TGTGCCAGCACTAGGTTGATGCCCACTGAAGCTTTCTTT.